This TCR beta chain was captured in a study of yellow fever vaccine responses in identical twins. A single record per CDR3 protein comes from TCRdb applying MiXCR to the RT-PCR reads. Among fewer than 35,000 distinct CDR3 sequences, 60% were seen once, and the ten largest hold over 3.5%. For this clonotype: Antigen: not known.

The CDR3 extends over 14 amino acids. Trimming shortened V by 0 bases and J by 3 bases, and 12 bases separated the two germline ends. Per germline, CDR1 DFQATT and CDR2 SNEGSKA (reference sequence). General observations from the study: Twins' vaccine T cell responses reportedly seemed partly convergent and partly personalized.

This specimen consisted of T cells from blood (PBMCs), unsorted or a sorted subset (not recorded which), obtained before or after yellow fever vaccination (not recorded which). The chain joins TRBV20-1 to TRBJ2-7; possible D gene TRBD2, 5 bases. This receptor was obtained from a young woman who received the yellow fever vaccine. This CDR3 reads CSAREPPRGYEQYV. As DNA, the CDR3 is TGCAGTGCTAGAGAACCACCCCGGGGCTACGAGCAGTACGTC.